This T cell receptor (beta chain) comes out of a study of blood T cell repertoires in COVID-19. For the study at large: Samples came from the United States, Italy and Spain, spanning acute and convalescent COVID-19. Sources were T cells, B-cell-depleted T cells, or PBMCs; the material itself was cDNA or gDNA.

Germline CDR1 KGHDR, CDR2 SFDVKD. There are 16 residues in the CDR3. The V and J ends lost 1 base and 0 bases respectively, with 12 bases between them. Using immunoSEQ multiplex PCR, the repertoire was profiled, and TCRdb retains in-frame clones only, with some absent. The data hold about 220,000 clones, with roughly 84% observed a single time. The sequence derives from a man aged 35 to 55 who had recovered from COVID-19. Sequencing was performed on peripheral blood. The chain is built from TRBV24-1 and TRBJ2-7; a weak D match, TRBD1 (5 bases). CDR3 DNA: TGTGCCACCAGTGATTTTGGGGCTACTGACTCCTACGAGCAGTACTTC. It is translated as CATSDFGATDSYEQYF.